The rows below give T cell receptor beta chains drawn from one sample of a study of blood T cells in healthy people across ages. TCRdb reanalysed the 5' RACE reads using MiXCR and keeps one entry per CDR3 protein. There are about 640,000 distinct CDR3 sequences in the sample; under 70% occur only once, and roughly 34% lies in the top ten. The source material was blood. These TCRs come from a man aged 55 to 70 in good health. Each CDR3 is given with its conserved first and last residue. The D gene is left open where the match is weak. For some rows the clone size is stated as once, few or many, or as a class when expanded; others skip it.

j_call clone_size v_call d_call cdr3_nt cdr3_aa
TRBJ1-6 . TRBV6-5 . TGTGCCAGCAGGACAGGCCCGAGCTCCTATAATTCACCCCTCCACTTT CASRTGPSSYNSPLHF
TRBJ1-2 . TRBV6-2/TRBV6-3 . TGTGCCAGCAGTTACGGGTTAGGCGTCGGGGGCTATGGCCACACCTTC CASSYGLGVGGYGHTF
TRBJ2-4 . TRBV5-1 . TGCGCCAGCACCAGGGTCGGGGATGGGGTCGGGGAGCAGTACTTC CASTRVGDGVGEQYF
TRBJ2-1 . TRBV2 . TGTGCCAGCAGTGTAGGAGTGGTGAATGAGCAGTTCTTC CASSVGVVNEQFF
TRBJ2-1 . TRBV7-2 . TGTGCCAGCAGCTTAGAGGCCCAGACGGGTGAGCAGTTCTTC CASSLEAQTGEQFF
TRBJ2-6 . TRBV5-1 . TGCGCCAGCAGCTTGGTAGGCGGGGGCGGATCTGGGGCCAACGTCCTGACTTTC CASSLVGGGGSGANVLTF
TRBJ1-2 once TRBV25-1 TRBD1 TGTGCCAGCAGTGGACCCGGACAGGGAAACTATGGCTACACCTTC CASSGPGQGNYGYTF
TRBJ2-1 few TRBV20-1 TRBD2 TGCAGTGCTACCGTTCGCCCGACTAGCGGGAGGCTCTACAATGAGCAGTTCTTC CSATVRPTSGRLYNEQFF
TRBJ2-1 . TRBV4-1 TRBD2 TGCGCCAGCAGCCCTAGCGGCACTTCCTACAATGAGCAGTTCTTC CASSPSGTSYNEQFF
TRBJ2-3 . TRBV6-5 . TGTGCCAGCAGTTACTCGTTTGGCAGGGTCACAGATACGCAGTATTTT CASSYSFGRVTDTQYF
TRBJ2-2 . TRBV7-9 TRBD2 TGTGCCAGCAGCCCCCGGTTGGCTAGCGGGGAATACACCGGGGAGCTGTTTTTT CASSPRLASGEYTGELFF
TRBJ2-7 . TRBV18 TRBD1 TGTGCCAGCTCACTCAACCGGGACAGGGGGGGAGAGCAGTACTTC CASSLNRDRGGEQYF
TRBJ2-7 . TRBV15 TRBD1 TGTGCCACCAGCAGAGAGCGGGACAGGGTCGAGCAGTACTTC CATSRERDRVEQYF
TRBJ2-5 few TRBV3-1 TRBD2 TGTGCCAGCGGCGGGGGGTCCCGCCAAGAGACCCAGTACTTC CASGGGSRQETQYF
TRBJ2-3 . TRBV7-2 . TGTGCCAGCAGCTTAGGCCCCGTGCCGCAGTATTTT CASSLGPVPQYF
TRBJ2-5 . TRBV18 . TGTGCCAGCTCATCTAACACGGGGGCAGAGACCCAGTACTTC CASSSNTGAETQYF
TRBJ1-6 . TRBV12-3/TRBV12-4 . TGTGCCAGCAGTTCCCGTCGAGGGCAGCGGTCACCCCTCCACTTT CASSSRRGQRSPLHF
TRBJ2-2 few TRBV10-2 TRBD1 TGCGCCAGCAGTGAGACAGGGGCCGGGGAGCTGTTTTTT CASSETGAGELFF
TRBJ1-1 few TRBV7-2 . TGTGCCAGCAGCCCTCGTCTGGATACTGAAGCTTTCTTT CASSPRLDTEAFF
TRBJ2-7 . TRBV11-2 TRBD1 TGTGCCAGCAGCTTAGATTTGGGACAGACATACGAGCAGTACTTC CASSLDLGQTYEQYF